This entry lists 9 T cell receptor beta chains sequenced from one sample in a study of Graves' ophthalmopathy and Graves' hyperthyroidism. The study amplified TCR beta CDR3 regions using RNA transcripts. The first-round RT-PCR employed HTBI primers together with the Qiagen OneStep RT-PCR kit. A multiplex PCR was then performed as the second round. TCRdb reprocessed the multiplex PCR reads via MiXCR and lists one record per CDR3 protein. This sample has about 400,000 distinct CDR3 sequences, with around 16% found just once. Material for sequencing was peripheral blood. Source of these receptors: a woman under 30 with Graves' ophthalmopathy.

This chain uses TRBV6-2 or TRBV6-3 with TRBJ1-1; D gene unclear. Trimming removed 6 bases from V and 4 bases from J, with 15 bases in between. The CDR3 is 14 amino acids. Germline V gives CDR1 MNHEY, CDR2 SVGEGT. The CDR3 DNA is TGTGCCAGCAGCTCAGGACCGATGGTCACTGAAGCTTTCTTT. Residues: CASSSGPMVTEAFF.

This clonotype was recorded at least ten times. The chain recombines TRBV6-1 with TRBJ1-5; D not resolved. Trimming removed 7 bases from V and 3 bases from J, with 13 bases in between. This CDR3 is built from 14 residues. In germline, CDR1 is MNHNS, CDR2 SASEGT. The CDR3 DNA reads TGTGCCAGCAAGATTCTTCTGTACAATCAGCCCCAGCATTTT. Translating gives CASKILLYNQPQHF.

This clonotype was counted only a few times. J is TRBJ2-2 and V is TRBV19; TRBD2 is a possible D gene (5 bases). The CDR3 is 16 amino acids. Germline CDR1 and CDR2: LNHDA and SQIVND (reference sequence). Trimming removed 0 bases from V and 1 base from J, with 9 bases in between. The CDR3 reads CASSIDLRGNTGELFF. Written as DNA, the CDR3 is TGTGCCAGTAGTATAGATCTCCGGGGGAACACCGGGGAGCTGTTTTTT.

This clonotype was seen once. The V call is TRBV6-2 or TRBV6-3, the J call TRBJ2-4; TRBD2 agrees at 12 bases. Germline CDR1 is MNHEY and CDR2 is SVGEGT. The CDR3 length is 20 residues. V lost 5 bases, J lost 0 bases, and 14 bases stayed unmatched. The CDR3 here is CASSQNTGLAGQLAKNIQYF. In DNA, the CDR3 is TGTGCCAGCAGTCAGAATACAGGACTAGCGGGGCAACTAGCCAAAAACATTCAGTACTTC.

This chain links TRBV12-3 or TRBV12-4 with TRBJ2-7; D unresolved. CDR3 length equals 12 residues. V was shortened by 7 bases and J by 0 bases, with 7 bases between the two germline ends. The CDR3 spells CASKARSYEQYF. The CDR3 DNA reads as TGTGCCAGCAAGGCCCGCTCCTACGAGCAGTACTTC.

This clonotype was seen many times. CDR3 sequence (DNA): TGTGCCAGCAGTTTGTTTTGGGACTCTGGGGCCAACGTCCTGACTTTC. It encodes CASSLFWDSGANVLTF. The chain employs TRBV12-3 or TRBV12-4 and TRBJ2-6; no clear D gene. The CDR3 contains 16 residues. V was shortened by 3 bases and J by 0 bases, with 9 bases between the two germline ends.

This clonotype was seen many times. The rearrangement joins TRBV10-1 to TRBJ1-2; TRBD1 matches at 12 bases. Germline V gene lookup returns CDR1 WNHNN and CDR2 SYGVQD (reference sequence). The CDR3 is 20 residues long. The V and J ends lost 2 bases and 1 base, in that order; junction bases with no gene match: 14. Here the CDR3 DNA reads TGCGCCAGCAGTGAGCATAATCCGGGACAGGGGGCCGTTTATAACTATGGCTACACCTTC. Protein: CASSEHNPGQGAVYNYGYTF.

This clonotype was counted at least ten times. The V call is TRBV7-6, the J call TRBJ2-5, with D hard to call. Germline-derived CDR1 and CDR2 are SGHVS and FNYEAQ. The CDR3 covers 14 residues. V was cut by 3 bases and J by 4 bases, with 12 bases left in between. The DNA for the CDR3 is TGTGCCAGCAGCTTGGTAGCACCATCAGAGACCCAGTACTTC. This gives the protein CASSLVAPSETQYF.

This clonotype was seen ten or more times. CDR3 bases: TGTGCCAGCAGCAAAACAGGGTTTAGCAATCAGCCCCAGCATTTT. This translates into CASSKTGFSNQPQHF. V is TRBV27 and J is TRBJ1-5; D is perhaps TRBD1 (6 bases). Germline assignment: CDR1 MNHEY and CDR2 SMNVEV (reference sequence). This CDR3 spans 15 amino acids. V lost 6 bases, J lost 0 bases, and 12 bases lay in between.